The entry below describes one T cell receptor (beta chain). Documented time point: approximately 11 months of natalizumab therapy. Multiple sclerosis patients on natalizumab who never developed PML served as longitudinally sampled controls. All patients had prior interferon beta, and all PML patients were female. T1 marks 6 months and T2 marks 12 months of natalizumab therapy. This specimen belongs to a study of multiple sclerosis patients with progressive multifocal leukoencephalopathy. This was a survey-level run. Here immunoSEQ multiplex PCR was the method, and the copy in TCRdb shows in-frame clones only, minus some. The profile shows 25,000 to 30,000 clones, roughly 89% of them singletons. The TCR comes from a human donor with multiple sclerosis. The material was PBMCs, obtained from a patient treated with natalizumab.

The CDR3 DNA sequence: TGTGCCAGCAGCGTAGGGACTAGCGGGGGAGAAAATGAGCAGTTCTTC. This translates into CASSVGTSGGENEQFF. This chain connects TRBV9 to TRBJ2-1; 13 bases map to TRBD2. The CDR3 is made up of 16 amino acids. Trimming cost V 0 bases and J 7 bases; bases outside gene matches: 4. CDR1 and CDR2 (germline): SGDLS, YYNGEE.